This TCR beta chain came from a study of lymphopenia after photon versus proton radiotherapy. Sequenced by immunoSEQ multiplex PCR; TCRdb stores in-frame clones only, minus some. Among about 65,000 clones listed, about nine tenths were seen once. V gave up 8 bases and J gave up 4 bases, with 12 bases separating them. The CDR3 totals 13 residues. The germline V gene encodes CDR1 SGHTA and CDR2 FQGNSA. The starting material was peripheral blood, obtained from a patient treated with proton-based radiotherapy. The TCR comes from a man older than 75 with esophageal cancer. The V gene is TRBV7-2, the J gene TRBJ2-1; D gene ambiguous. The CDR3 here is CASGKSLYNEQFF. CDR3 coding DNA: TGTGCCAGCGGAAAGTCACTATACAATGAGCAGTTCTTC.